The clone carrying this TCR beta chain was recorded only once. Antigen specificity is unknown. Baseline, cycle 4 day 1, and cycle 7 day 1 were the blood sampling points. Sequenced by immunoSEQ multiplex PCR; TCRdb stores in-frame clones only, minus some. The profile covers more than 60,000 clones, with approximately 83% appearing a single time and nearly 4.5% taken by the ten largest. The data were taken from a study of OX40 agonist ivuxolimab in advanced cancers. Study details: While on treatment, patients had intravenous ivuxolimab at 0.01 to 10 mg/kg every 2 weeks. Study-wide results and limits: Clones of CD4+ and CD8+ blood T cells grew by week 6 at doses of 0.1 to 3.0 mg/kg. The study found that CD8+ T cells averaged more expanded clones than CD4+.

The source is an adult with an advanced solid tumor such as melanoma, head and neck, liver or kidney cancer. Here the sequenced sample was CD4+ or CD8+ T cells sorted from blood, taken in a trial of the OX40 agonist ivuxolimab.

The CDR3 region is CASSLSPDSNYGYTF. The CDR3 coding sequence is TGTGCCAGCAGCTTATCCCCGGACAGCAACTATGGCTACACCTTC. The rearrangement links TRBV7-2 to TRBJ1-2, with a weak D call TRBD1 (6 bases). V lost 2 bases to trimming and J lost 2 bases, with 12 bases between them. There are 15 residues in the CDR3. Per the germline V gene, CDR1 is SGHTA and CDR2 is FQGNSA.